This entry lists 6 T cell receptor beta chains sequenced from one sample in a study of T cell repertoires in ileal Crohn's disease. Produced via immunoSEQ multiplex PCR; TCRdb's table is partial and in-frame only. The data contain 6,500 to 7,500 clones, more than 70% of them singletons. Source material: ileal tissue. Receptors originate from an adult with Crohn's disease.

The CDR3 region is CASSSQGHEQFF. The DNA of the CDR3 is TGCGCCAGCAGCTCACAGGGACATGAGCAGTTCTTC. The chain carries TRBV5-1 and TRBJ2-1, with a possible D match to TRBD1 (6 bases). V lost 3 bases and J 8 bases, leaving 9 bases between the germline ends. The CDR3 extends over 12 amino acids. Germline V CDR1 and CDR2: SGHRS, YFSETQ.

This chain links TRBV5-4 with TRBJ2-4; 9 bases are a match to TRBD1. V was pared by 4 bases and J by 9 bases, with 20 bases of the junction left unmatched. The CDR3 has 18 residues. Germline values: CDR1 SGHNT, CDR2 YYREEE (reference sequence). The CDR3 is CASSPIYRDRVRQSIQYF. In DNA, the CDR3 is TGTGCCAGCAGCCCCATCTACCGGGACAGGGTTCGACAAAGCATTCAGTACTTC.

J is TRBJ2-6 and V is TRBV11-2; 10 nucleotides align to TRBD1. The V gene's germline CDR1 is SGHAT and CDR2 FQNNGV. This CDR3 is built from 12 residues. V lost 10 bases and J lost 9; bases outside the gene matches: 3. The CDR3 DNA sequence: TGTGCCACCAGGGACAGGGGCAACGTCCTGACTTTC. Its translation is CATRDRGNVLTF.

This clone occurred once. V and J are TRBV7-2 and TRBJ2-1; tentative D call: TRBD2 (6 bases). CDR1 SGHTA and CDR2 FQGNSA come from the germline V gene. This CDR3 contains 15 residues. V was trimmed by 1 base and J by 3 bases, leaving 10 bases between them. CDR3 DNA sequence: TGTGCCAGCAGCTTAGTGGTTAGCGGCTACAATGAGCAGTTCTTC. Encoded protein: CASSLVVSGYNEQFF.

CDR3 bases: TGTGCCAGCAGCTCCCCGTCGCACGAGGAGCAGTTCTTC. Translating it yields CASSSPSHEEQFF. The chain is built from TRBV7-2 and TRBJ2-1, with unresolved D. From germline, CDR1 is SGHTA and CDR2 FQGNSA. Trimming took off 4 bases at V and 10 bases at J, with 14 bases between the two ends. The CDR3 covers 13 residues.

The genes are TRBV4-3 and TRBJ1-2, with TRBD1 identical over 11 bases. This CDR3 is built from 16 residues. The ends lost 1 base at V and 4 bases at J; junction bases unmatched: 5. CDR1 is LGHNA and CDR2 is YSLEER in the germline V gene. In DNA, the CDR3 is TGCGCCAGCAGCCAAGGGGGACAGGGGGTCGGCTATGGCTACACCTTC. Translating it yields CASSQGGQGVGYGYTF.